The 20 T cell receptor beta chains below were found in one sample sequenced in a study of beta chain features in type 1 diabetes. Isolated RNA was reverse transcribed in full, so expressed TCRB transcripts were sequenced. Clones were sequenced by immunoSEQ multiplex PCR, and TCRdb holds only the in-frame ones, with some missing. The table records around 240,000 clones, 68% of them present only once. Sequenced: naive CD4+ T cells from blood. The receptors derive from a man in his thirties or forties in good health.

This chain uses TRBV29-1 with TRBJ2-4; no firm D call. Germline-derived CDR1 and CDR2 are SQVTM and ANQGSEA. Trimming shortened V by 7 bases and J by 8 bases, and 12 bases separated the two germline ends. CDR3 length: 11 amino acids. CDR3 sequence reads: CSASYVDIQYF. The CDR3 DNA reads TGCAGCGCCAGCTACGTGGACATTCAGTACTTC.

CDR3: CASSVAEGNEQFF. CDR3 nucleotides: TGTGCCAGCAGCGTAGCTGAGGGTAATGAGCAGTTCTTC. This chain joins TRBV9 and TRBJ2-1; maybe TRBD2 (5 bases). Per germline, CDR1 SGDLS and CDR2 YYNGEE. The CDR3 totals 13 residues. V dropped 0 bases and J dropped 7 bases, with 8 bases sitting between them.

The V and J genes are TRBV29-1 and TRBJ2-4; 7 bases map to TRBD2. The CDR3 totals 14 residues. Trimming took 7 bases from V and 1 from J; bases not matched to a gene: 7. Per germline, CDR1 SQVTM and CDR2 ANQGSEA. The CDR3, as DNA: TGCAGCGCGGGACTATCGTCGGCCAAAAACATTCAGTACTTC. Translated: CSAGLSSAKNIQYF.

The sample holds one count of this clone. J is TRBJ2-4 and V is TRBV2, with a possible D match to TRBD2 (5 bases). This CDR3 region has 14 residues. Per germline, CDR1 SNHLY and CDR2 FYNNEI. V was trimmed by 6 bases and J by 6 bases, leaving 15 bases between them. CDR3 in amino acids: CASRVRGIANIQYF. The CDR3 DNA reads TGTGCCAGCAGGGTCCGGGGAATCGCAAACATTCAGTACTTC.

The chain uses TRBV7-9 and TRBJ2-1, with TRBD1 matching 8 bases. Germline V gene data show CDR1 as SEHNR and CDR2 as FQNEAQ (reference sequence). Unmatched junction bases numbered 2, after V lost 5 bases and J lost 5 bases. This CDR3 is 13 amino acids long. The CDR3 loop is CASSRTGNNEQFF. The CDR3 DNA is TGTGCCAGCAGCCGGACAGGGAACAATGAGCAGTTCTTC.

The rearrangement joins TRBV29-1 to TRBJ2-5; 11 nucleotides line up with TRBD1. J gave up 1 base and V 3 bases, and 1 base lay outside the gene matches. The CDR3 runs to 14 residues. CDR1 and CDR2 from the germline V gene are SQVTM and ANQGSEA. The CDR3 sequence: CSVDGQGAQETQYF. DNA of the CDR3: TGCAGCGTTGACGGACAGGGGGCCCAAGAGACCCAGTACTTC.

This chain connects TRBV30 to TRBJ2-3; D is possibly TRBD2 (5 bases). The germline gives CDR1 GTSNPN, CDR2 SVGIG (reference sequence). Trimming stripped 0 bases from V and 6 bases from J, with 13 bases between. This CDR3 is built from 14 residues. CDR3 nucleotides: TGTGCCTGGAGTGTACTAGGGCGAGGGGATACGCAGTATTTT. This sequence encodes CAWSVLGRGDTQYF.

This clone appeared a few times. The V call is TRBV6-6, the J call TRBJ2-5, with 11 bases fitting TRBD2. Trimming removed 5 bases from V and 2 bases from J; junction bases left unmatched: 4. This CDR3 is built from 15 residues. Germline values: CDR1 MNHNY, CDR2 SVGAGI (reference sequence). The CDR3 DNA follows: TGTGCCAGCAGTACCCGACTAGCGGGGCAAGAGACCCAGTACTTC. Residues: CASSTRLAGQETQYF.

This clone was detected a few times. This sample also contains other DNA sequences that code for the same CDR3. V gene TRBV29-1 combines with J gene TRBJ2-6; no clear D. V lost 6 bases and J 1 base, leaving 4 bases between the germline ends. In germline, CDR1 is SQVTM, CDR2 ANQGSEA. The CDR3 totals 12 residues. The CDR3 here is CSVLSGANVLTF. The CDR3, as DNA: TGCAGCGTCTTATCTGGGGCCAACGTCCTGACTTTC.

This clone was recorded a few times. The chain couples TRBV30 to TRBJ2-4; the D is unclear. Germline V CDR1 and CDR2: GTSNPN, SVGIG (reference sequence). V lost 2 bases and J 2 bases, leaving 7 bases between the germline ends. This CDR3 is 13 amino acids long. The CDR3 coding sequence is TGTGCCTGGAGTTTGGCTCCCAAAAACATTCAGTACTTC. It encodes CAWSLAPKNIQYF. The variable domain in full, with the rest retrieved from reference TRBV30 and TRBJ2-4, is SQTIHQWPATLVQPVGSPLSLECTVEGTSNPNLYWYRQAAGRGLQLLFYSVGIGQISSEVPQNLSASRPQDRQFILSSKKLLLSDSGFYLCAWSLAPKNIQYFGAGTRLSVL.

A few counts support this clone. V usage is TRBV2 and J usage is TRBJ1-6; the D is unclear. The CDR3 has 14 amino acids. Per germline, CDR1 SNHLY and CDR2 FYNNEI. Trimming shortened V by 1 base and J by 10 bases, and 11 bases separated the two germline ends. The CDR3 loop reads CASSEDSPGSPLHF. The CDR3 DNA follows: TGTGCCAGCAGTGAAGACAGTCCCGGATCACCCCTCCACTTT.

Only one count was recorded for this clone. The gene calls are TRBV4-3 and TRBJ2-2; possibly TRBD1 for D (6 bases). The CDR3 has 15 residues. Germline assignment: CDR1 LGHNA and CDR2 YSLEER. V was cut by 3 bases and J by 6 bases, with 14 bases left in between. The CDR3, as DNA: TGCGCCAGCAGCCAGACCGGGACATCCTCCGGGGAGCTGTTTTTT. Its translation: CASSQTGTSSGELFF.

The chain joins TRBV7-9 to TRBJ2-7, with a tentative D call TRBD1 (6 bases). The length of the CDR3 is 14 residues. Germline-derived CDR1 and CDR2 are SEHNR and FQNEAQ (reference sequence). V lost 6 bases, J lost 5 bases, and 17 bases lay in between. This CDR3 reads CASRLSLGDNEQYF. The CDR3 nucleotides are TGTGCCAGCAGACTGTCGCTCGGGGACAACGAGCAGTACTTC.

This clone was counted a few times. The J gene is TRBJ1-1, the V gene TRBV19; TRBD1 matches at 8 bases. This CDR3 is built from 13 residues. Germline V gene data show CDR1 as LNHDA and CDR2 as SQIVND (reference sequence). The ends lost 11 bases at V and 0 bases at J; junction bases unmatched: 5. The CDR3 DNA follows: TGTGCCGCCGGACAGGGCATGAACACTGAAGCTTTCTTT. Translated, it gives CAAGQGMNTEAFF.

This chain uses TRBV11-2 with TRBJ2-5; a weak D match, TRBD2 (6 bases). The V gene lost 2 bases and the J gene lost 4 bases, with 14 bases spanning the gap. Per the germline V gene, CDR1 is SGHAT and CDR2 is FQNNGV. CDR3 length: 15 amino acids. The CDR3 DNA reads TGTGCCAGCAGCTTAAACCTGGGGGGAGGAGAGACCCAGTACTTC. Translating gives CASSLNLGGGETQYF.

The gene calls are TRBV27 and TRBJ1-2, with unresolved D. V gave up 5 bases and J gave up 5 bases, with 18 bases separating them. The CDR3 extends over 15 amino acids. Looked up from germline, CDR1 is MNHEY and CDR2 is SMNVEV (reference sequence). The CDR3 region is CASSPSYSGRYGYTF. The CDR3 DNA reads TGTGCCAGCAGTCCATCTTACTCCGGGAGATATGGCTACACCTTC.

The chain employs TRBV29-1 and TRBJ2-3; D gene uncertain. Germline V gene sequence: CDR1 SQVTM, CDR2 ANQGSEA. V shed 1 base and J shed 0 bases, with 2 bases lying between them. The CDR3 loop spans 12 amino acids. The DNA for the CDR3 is TGCAGCGTTGAAGCTAGCACAGATACGCAGTATTTT. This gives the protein CSVEASTDTQYF.

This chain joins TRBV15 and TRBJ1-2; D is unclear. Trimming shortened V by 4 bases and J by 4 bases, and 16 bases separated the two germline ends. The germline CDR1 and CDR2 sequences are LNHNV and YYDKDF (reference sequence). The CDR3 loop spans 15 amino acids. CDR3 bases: TGTGCCACCAGCATAGAACGGGCCCTAGGCTATGGCTACACCTTC. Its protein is CATSIERALGYGYTF. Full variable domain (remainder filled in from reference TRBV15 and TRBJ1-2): DAMVIQNPRYQVTQFGKPVTLSCSQTLNHNVMYWYQQKSSQAPKLLFHYYDKDFNNEADTPDNFQSRRPNTSFCFLDIRSPGLGDTAMYLCATSIERALGYGYTFGSGTRLTVV.

The CDR3 DNA reads TGCAGCGTATCGGGGGAGACGGGAGATACGCAGTATTTT. Protein: CSVSGETGDTQYF. The rearrangement joins TRBV29-1 to TRBJ2-3; D is possibly TRBD2 (6 bases). Trimming pared 6 bases from V and 5 bases from J, leaving 15 bases between. Per the germline V gene, CDR1 is SQVTM and CDR2 is ANQGSEA. This CDR3 region has 13 residues.

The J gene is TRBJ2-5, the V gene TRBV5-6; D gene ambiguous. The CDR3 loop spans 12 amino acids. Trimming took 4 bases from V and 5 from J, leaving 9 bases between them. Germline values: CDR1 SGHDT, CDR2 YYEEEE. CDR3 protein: CASSTRRETQYF. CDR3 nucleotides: TGTGCCAGCAGCACCCGGCGGGAGACCCAGTACTTC.